Shown below are 4 T cell receptor beta chains from a single sample sequenced in a study of T cell responses to AZD1222 COVID-19 vaccine. Some clones are missing from TCRdb's copy, which holds only in-frame ones; the method was immunoSEQ multiplex PCR. Of about 150,000 clones listed, 82% were seen once; the top ten hold around 4.1%. The sequenced sample was peripheral blood, obtained on day 0 of MenACWY control vaccination. The receptors derive from an adult in good health.

The chain has TRBV18 and TRBJ1-1; possibly TRBD1 for D (5 bases). CDR3 length: 12 amino acids. Trimming stripped 3 bases from V and 7 bases from J, with 9 bases between. CDR1 KGHSH and CDR2 LQKENI come from the germline V gene. CDR3 sequence reads: CASSPTAVEAFF. CDR3 bases: TGTGCCAGCTCACCGACAGCAGTTGAAGCTTTCTTT.

The CDR3 region has the DNA TGTGCCAGCACCAAACAGGGTTACACCATATATTTT. This sequence encodes CASTKQGYTIYF. J is TRBJ1-3 and V is TRBV12-3 or TRBV12-4; possibly TRBD1 for D (6 bases). V gave up 7 bases and J gave up 8 bases, with 12 bases separating them. The CDR3 spans 12 residues.

This rearrangement joins TRBV18 to TRBJ1-1; unclear D gene. Deletions cut 4 bases from V and 6 bases from J, with 15 bases between. Germline V CDR1 and CDR2: KGHSH, LQKENI. This CDR3 is built from 14 residues. The CDR3 spells CASSQTLPPPEAFF. DNA of the CDR3: TGTGCCAGCTCACAGACCCTTCCCCCACCTGAAGCTTTCTTT. Full variable domain (remainder filled in from reference TRBV18 and TRBJ1-1): NAGVMQNPRHLVRRRGQEARLRCSPMKGHSHVYWYRQLPEEGLKFMVYLQKENIIDESGMPKERFSAEFPKEGPSILRIQQVVRGDSAAYFCASSQTLPPPEAFFGQGTRLTVV.

The chain employs TRBV7-6 and TRBJ2-2, with 9 bases lining up with TRBD1. CDR1 is SGHVS and CDR2 is FNYEAQ in the germline V gene. The CDR3 is 17 residues long. V trimming: 5 bases; J trimming: 5 bases; junction bases outside the gene matches: 12. CDR3 region: CASSAQTGGMGTGELFF. CDR3 sequence (DNA): TGTGCCAGCAGCGCCCAGACAGGGGGAATGGGAACCGGGGAGCTGTTTTTT.